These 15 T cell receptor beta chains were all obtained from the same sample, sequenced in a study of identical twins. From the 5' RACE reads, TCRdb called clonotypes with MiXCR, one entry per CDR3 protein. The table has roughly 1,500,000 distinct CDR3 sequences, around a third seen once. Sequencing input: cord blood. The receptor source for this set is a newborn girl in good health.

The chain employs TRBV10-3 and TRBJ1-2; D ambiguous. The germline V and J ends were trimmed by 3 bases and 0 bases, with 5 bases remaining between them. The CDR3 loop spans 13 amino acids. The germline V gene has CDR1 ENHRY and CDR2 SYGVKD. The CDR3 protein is CAISDGPNYGYTF. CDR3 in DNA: TGTGCCATCAGTGACGGTCCTAACTATGGCTACACCTTC.

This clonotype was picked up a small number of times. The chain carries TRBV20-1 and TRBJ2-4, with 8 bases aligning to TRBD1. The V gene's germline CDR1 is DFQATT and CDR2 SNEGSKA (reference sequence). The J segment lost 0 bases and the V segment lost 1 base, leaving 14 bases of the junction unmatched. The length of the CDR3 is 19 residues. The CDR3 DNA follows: TGCAGTGCTAGAGCTAACGGACAGGGACGCAATATAGCCAAAAACATTCAGTACTTC. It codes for CSARANGQGRNIAKNIQYF.

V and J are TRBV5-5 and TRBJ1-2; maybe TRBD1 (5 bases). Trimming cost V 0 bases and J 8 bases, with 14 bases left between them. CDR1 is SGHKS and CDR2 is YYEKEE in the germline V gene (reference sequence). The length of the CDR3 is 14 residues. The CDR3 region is CASSLDPGPTGYTF. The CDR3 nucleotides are TGTGCCAGCAGCTTGGATCCGGGGCCGACGGGCTACACCTTC.

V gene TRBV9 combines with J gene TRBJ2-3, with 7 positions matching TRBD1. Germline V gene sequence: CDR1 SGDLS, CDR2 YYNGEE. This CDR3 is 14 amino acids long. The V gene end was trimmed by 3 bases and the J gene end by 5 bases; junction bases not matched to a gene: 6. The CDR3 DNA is TGTGCCAGCAGCGCGACAGGGTCGCTAGATACGCAGTATTTT. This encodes CASSATGSLDTQYF.

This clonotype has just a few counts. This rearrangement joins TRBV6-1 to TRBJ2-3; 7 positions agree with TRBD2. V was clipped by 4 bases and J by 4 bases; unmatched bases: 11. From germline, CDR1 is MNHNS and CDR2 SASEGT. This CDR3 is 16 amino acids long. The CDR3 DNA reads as TGTGCCAGCAGTGCCGGGGAGGGACGGGTTGCAGATACGCAGTATTTT. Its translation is CASSAGEGRVADTQYF.

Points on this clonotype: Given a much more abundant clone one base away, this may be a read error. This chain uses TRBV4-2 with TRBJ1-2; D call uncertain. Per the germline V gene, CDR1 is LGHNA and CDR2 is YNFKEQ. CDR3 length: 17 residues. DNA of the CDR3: TGTGCCGGCAGCCAAGGTATATCCGACACCCTTGGCTATGGCTACACCTTC. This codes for CAGSQGISDTLGYGYTF.

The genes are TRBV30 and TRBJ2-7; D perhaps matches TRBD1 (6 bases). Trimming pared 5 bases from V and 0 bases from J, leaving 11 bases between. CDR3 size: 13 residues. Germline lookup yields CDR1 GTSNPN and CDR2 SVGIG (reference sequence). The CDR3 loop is CAWLDSHSYEQYF. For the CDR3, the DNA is TGTGCCTGGTTGGACAGCCACTCCTACGAGCAGTACTTC.

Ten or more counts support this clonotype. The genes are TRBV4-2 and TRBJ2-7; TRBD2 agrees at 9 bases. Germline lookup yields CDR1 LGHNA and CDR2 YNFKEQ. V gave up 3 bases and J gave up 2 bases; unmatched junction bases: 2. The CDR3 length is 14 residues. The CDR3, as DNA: TGTGCCAGCAGCCAGACTAGCGGACCCTACGAGCAGTACTTC. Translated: CASSQTSGPYEQYF.

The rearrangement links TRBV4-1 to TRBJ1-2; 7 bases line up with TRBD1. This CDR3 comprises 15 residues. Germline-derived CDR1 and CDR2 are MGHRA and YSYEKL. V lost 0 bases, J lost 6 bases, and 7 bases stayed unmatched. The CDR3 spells CASSQDTGVNHGYTF. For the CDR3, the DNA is TGCGCCAGCAGCCAAGATACAGGGGTCAACCATGGCTACACCTTC.

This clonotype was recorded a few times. CDR3 residues: CASSYRVRSSYNEQFF. DNA for the CDR3: TGTGCCAGCAGTTACCGTGTGAGGAGCTCCTACAATGAGCAGTTCTTC. The rearrangement joins TRBV6-5 to TRBJ2-1; D unclear. The CDR3 sequence is 16 residues long. Germline CDR1 reads MNHEY; CDR2 reads SVGAGI. The germline V and J ends were trimmed by 2 bases and 0 bases, with 11 bases remaining between them.

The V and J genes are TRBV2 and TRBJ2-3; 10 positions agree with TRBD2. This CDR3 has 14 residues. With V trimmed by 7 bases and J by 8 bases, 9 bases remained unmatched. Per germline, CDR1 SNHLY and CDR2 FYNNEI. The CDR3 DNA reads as TGTGCCAGCATGGAGGCTAGCGGGAGCGGTACGCAGTATTTT. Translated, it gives CASMEASGSGTQYF.

CDR3 DNA sequence: TGTGCCAGCAGCCAAAACCGGGACAGGGATTTTGAGACCCAGTACTTC. Its protein is CASSQNRDRDFETQYF. This chain connects TRBV7-8 to TRBJ2-5; 9 bases are shared with TRBD1. Germline V gene data show CDR1 as SGHVS and CDR2 as FQNEAQ. The J segment lost 5 bases and the V segment lost 5 bases, leaving 12 bases of the junction unmatched. This CDR3 has 16 amino acids. The full variable domain, completed using reference TRBV7-8 and TRBJ2-5, is GAGVSQSPRYKVAKRGQDVALRCDPISGHVSLFWYQQALGQGPEFLTYFQNEAQLDKSGLPSDRFFAERPEGSVSTLKIQRTQQEDSAVYLCASSQNRDRDFETQYFGPGTRLLVL.

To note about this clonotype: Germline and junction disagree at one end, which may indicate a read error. Here the CDR3 reads CTSSQGRTSGSEQFF. For the CDR3, the DNA is TGTACCAGCAGCCAAGGGCGGACTAGCGGGAGTGAGCAGTTCTTC. The V call is TRBV4-2, the J call TRBJ2-1; 13 bases are shared with TRBD2. CDR1 is LGHNA and CDR2 is YNFKEQ in the germline V gene. This CDR3 spans 15 amino acids.

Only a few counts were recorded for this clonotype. The CDR3 DNA reads as TGTGCCAGCACGCAGAGCGGACAAAGCTCCTACAATGAGCAGTTCTTC. It codes for CASTQSGQSSYNEQFF. The chain recombines TRBV9 with TRBJ2-1; D is tentatively TRBD1 or TRBD2 (5 bases each). CDR1 SGDLS and CDR2 YYNGEE come from the germline V gene. Trimming removed 6 bases at V and 0 bases at J, with 16 bases between. The CDR3 loop spans 16 amino acids.

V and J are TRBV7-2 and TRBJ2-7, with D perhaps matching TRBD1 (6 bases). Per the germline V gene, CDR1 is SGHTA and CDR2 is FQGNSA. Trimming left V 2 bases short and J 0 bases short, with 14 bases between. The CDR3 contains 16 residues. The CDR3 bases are TGTGCCAGCAGCTTAAGGCGACAGGCCCCCTCCTACGAGCAGTACTTC. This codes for CASSLRRQAPSYEQYF.